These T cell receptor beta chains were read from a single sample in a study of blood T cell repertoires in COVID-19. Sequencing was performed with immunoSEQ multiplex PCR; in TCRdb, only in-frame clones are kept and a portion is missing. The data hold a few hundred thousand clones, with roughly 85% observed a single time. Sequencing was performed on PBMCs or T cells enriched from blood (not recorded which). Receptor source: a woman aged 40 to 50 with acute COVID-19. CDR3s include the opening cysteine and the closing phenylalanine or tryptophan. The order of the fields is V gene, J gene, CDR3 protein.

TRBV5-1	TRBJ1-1	CASSLGGTMNTEAFF
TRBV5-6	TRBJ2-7	CASSNTPGTSGTYEQYF
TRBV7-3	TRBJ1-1	CASSSGQGEAFF
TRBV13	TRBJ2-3	CASSLWAGATDTQYF
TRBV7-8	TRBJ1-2	CASSRRDRERGYTF
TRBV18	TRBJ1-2	CASSETGTNYGYTF
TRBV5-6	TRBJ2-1	CASSFSLWEGYNEQFF
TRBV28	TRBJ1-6	CASSRGLSPLHF
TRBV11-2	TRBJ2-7	CASNPVSSSLEQYF
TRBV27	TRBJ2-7	CASSPGSQLEQYF
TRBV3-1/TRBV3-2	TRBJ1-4	CASSHGGSGRKLFF
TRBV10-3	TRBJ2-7	CAISGQLAGEIEQYF
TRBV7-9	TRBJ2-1	CASSGSSYNEQFF
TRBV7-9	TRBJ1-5	CASKQAAGQPQHF
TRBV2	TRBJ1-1	CASRGDRTAEAFF
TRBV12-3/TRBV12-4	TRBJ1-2	CASSFEGPYGYTF
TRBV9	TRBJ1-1	CAGDTGFWANTEAFF
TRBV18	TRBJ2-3	CASSPFSSGSIDTQYF